These 25 T cell receptor beta chains were sequenced from one sample in a study of CD8 T cells in Susac syndrome. Random hexamers were used to reverse transcribe the RNA input (about 0.5 to 1 ug). TCRdb redid the calling of the immunoSEQ multiplex PCR reads with MiXCR, one entry per CDR3 protein. In the table there are 150,000 to 200,000 distinct CDR3 sequences, about 95% of which are singletons. The source material was CD4+ T cells from PBMCs. The receptors come from a human donor in good health.

The gene calls are TRBV14 and TRBJ2-3, with D perhaps assigned TRBD1 or TRBD2 (5 bases each). This CDR3 has 18 residues. CDR1 and CDR2 from the germline V gene are SGHDN and FVKESK. Between the trimmed V and J ends, which lost 5 bases and 0 bases, there was a span of 21 bases. In nucleotides, the CDR3 is TGTGCCAGCAGCACTAAACGGGGCTCCCAAACCAGCACAGATACGCAGTATTTT. Translating it yields CASSTKRGSQTSTDTQYF.

The chain links TRBV11-2 to TRBJ1-2, with 7 bases aligning to TRBD1. Germline V lookup: CDR1 SGHAT, CDR2 FQNNGV. This CDR3 has 14 residues. The ends lost 4 bases at V and 6 bases at J; junction bases unmatched: 8. The CDR3 DNA is TGTGCCAGCAGCTCGCTGGACAGGTGGGATGGCTACACCTTC. Protein: CASSSLDRWDGYTF.

The chain recombines TRBV7-9 with TRBJ1-2; no firm D call. V lost 3 bases to trimming and J lost 4 bases, with 15 bases between them. Germline CDR1 is SEHNR and CDR2 is FQNEAQ (reference sequence). The CDR3 runs to 15 residues. DNA for the CDR3: TGTGCCAGCAGCTTGGGTTCGGGCGAGGGCTATGGCTACACCTTC. Its protein product is CASSLGSGEGYGYTF.

The J gene is TRBJ2-1, the V gene TRBV5-1, with D hard to call. The CDR3 runs 13 residues. V lost 0 bases and J 8 bases, leaving 9 bases between the germline ends. Germline V gene lookup returns CDR1 SGHRS and CDR2 YFSETQ. DNA of the CDR3: TGCGCCAGCAGCTTGGGCAGTTGGTATGAGCAGTTCTTC. Translation: CASSLGSWYEQFF.

The gene calls are TRBV6-1 and TRBJ1-5, with 9 bases lining up with TRBD1. CDR3 length equals 15 residues. V shed 4 bases, J shed 7 bases, and the junction held 8 bases outside the gene matches. CDR1 MNHNS and CDR2 SASEGT come from the germline V gene. The CDR3 bases are TGTGCCAGCAGTGTAAGGACAGGGGTAAGACAGCCCCAGCATTTT. This codes for CASSVRTGVRQPQHF.

The rearrangement joins TRBV20-1 to TRBJ2-7; TRBD1 matches 10 bases. Germline CDR1 is DFQATT and CDR2 is SNEGSKA (reference sequence). V trimming: 4 bases; J trimming: 1 base; junction bases outside the gene matches: 4. The CDR3 extends over 14 amino acids. The chain's CDR3 is CSAIPGQGSYEQYF. CDR3 DNA sequence: TGCAGTGCTATACCGGGACAGGGGTCCTACGAGCAGTACTTC.

This clonotype has a handful of counts. The chain has TRBV19 and TRBJ2-1; a possible D gene is TRBD1 (5 bases). The CDR3 runs 13 residues. V was cut by 5 bases and J by 4 bases, with 9 bases left in between. Per germline, CDR1 LNHDA and CDR2 SQIVND (reference sequence). The CDR3 protein is CASSVTAYNEQFF. CDR3 DNA: TGTGCCAGTAGTGTGACAGCTTACAATGAGCAGTTCTTC.

The V call is TRBV12-3 or TRBV12-4, the J call TRBJ1-2; the D is unclear. This CDR3 is built from 15 residues. V lost 6 bases to trimming and J lost 2 bases, with 16 bases between them. CDR3 nucleotides: TGTGCCAGCAGCTCCCGGGAGGCCGTAAACTATGGCTACACCTTC. Translation: CASSSREAVNYGYTF.

The gene calls are TRBV20-1 and TRBJ2-5; maybe TRBD2 (7 bases). Germline V gene sequence: CDR1 DFQATT, CDR2 SNEGSKA (reference sequence). Trimming cost V 2 bases and J 5 bases, with 12 bases left between them. CDR3 size: 13 residues. For the CDR3, the DNA is TGCAGTGCTAGACCGGGGGGCGGGGAGACCCAGTACTTC. As protein: CSARPGGGETQYF.

CDR3 nucleotide sequence: TGTGCCAGCAGCGTTATTCCCCAGGGGGGGCGCTATGGCTACACCTTC. This sequence encodes CASSVIPQGGRYGYTF. The genes are TRBV7-2 and TRBJ1-2, with 7 bases matching TRBD1. Germline V lookup: CDR1 SGHTA, CDR2 FQGNSA. The V gene end was trimmed by 5 bases and the J gene end by 4 bases; junction bases not matched to a gene: 13. This CDR3 contains 16 residues.

The rearrangement links TRBV3-1 to TRBJ2-7; the match to TRBD1 covers 9 bases. Per the germline V gene, CDR1 is LGHDT and CDR2 is YNNKEL (reference sequence). The CDR3 runs 16 residues. V lost 4 bases and J lost 2; bases outside the gene matches: 9. CDR3 in DNA: TGTGCCAGCAGCCCTCAGGGACAGGGAGTAACCTACGAGCAGTACTTC. This sequence encodes CASSPQGQGVTYEQYF.

Concerning this clonotype: One end of the junction varies from germline; a read error may be responsible. The chain joins TRBV11-1 to TRBJ1-1, with 9 bases that match TRBD1. The CDR3 has 11 residues. From germline, CDR1 is SGHAT and CDR2 FQDESV (reference sequence). DNA of the CDR3: TGTGCCAGCAGCCGGGACAGGGTGCAGGACTTT. Its translation is CASSRDRVQDF.

The gene calls are TRBV29-1 and TRBJ2-5, with D perhaps matching TRBD2 (5 bases). Germline CDR1 reads SQVTM; CDR2 reads ANQGSEA. CDR3 length: 14 residues. Between the trimmed V and J ends, which lost 3 bases and 4 bases, there was a span of 15 bases. The CDR3 nucleotides are TGCAGCGTTGAGCCGGCTCGGAGGCGAGAGACCCAGTACTTC. It is translated as CSVEPARRRETQYF.

V usage is TRBV28 and J usage is TRBJ1-6, with TRBD1 identical over 8 bases. The V gene's germline CDR1 is MDHEN and CDR2 SYDVKM. The CDR3 loop spans 16 amino acids. The ends lost 6 bases at V and 0 bases at J; junction bases unmatched: 4. Here the CDR3 DNA reads TGTGCCAGCAGACGACAGGGGACCTCCTATAATTCACCCCTCCACTTT. Translating it yields CASRRQGTSYNSPLHF.

The chain has TRBV6-2 or TRBV6-3 and TRBJ2-3; D gene uncertain. Germline CDR1 reads MNHEY; CDR2 reads SVGEGT. With 6 bases removed from V and 2 bases from J, the gap between germline ends came to 12 bases. The CDR3 spans 14 residues. In DNA, the CDR3 is TGTGCCAGCAGACGAGGTTTTGACACAGATACGCAGTATTTT. Protein sequence: CASRRGFDTDTQYF.

The chain uses TRBV27 and TRBJ2-7; D not resolved. Trimming removed 3 bases at V and 0 bases at J, with 6 bases between. The CDR3 length is 13 residues. Germline V gene lookup returns CDR1 MNHEY and CDR2 SMNVEV (reference sequence). CDR3 DNA sequence: TGTGCCAGCAGTTTCAGAGCCTCCTACGAGCAGTACTTC. As protein: CASSFRASYEQYF.

A single count supports this clonotype. The genes are TRBV5-4 and TRBJ2-5, with 10 bases lining up with TRBD2. CDR1 SGHNT and CDR2 YYREEE come from the germline V gene (reference sequence). The CDR3 extends over 16 amino acids. Germline trimming cut 5 bases from V and 5 bases from J; bases unmatched to any gene: 12. The CDR3 nucleotides are TGTGCCAGCAGACATACTAGCGGGGCCGCAGGGGAGACCCAGTACTTC. Translation gives CASRHTSGAAGETQYF.

The chain has TRBV9 and TRBJ2-3, with D possibly TRBD2 on 6 matching bases. Germline-derived CDR1 and CDR2 are SGDLS and YYNGEE. This CDR3 is 14 amino acids long. The V end was cut by 1 base, the J end by 4 bases, with 10 bases between. Here the CDR3 reads CASSVLGGPDTQYF. In DNA form, the CDR3 reads TGTGCCAGCAGCGTATTGGGGGGACCAGATACGCAGTATTTT.

V usage is TRBV20-1 and J usage is TRBJ2-7; TRBD2 aligns across 13 bases. From germline, CDR1 is DFQATT and CDR2 SNEGSKA (reference sequence). This CDR3 region has 15 residues. The V segment lost 4 bases and the J segment 7 bases; nucleotides outside the gene matches: 10. The DNA of the CDR3 is TGCAGTGCTACACCAACTAGCGGGGGGGCTGTGGAGCAGTACTTC. Its translation is CSATPTSGGAVEQYF.

The chain links TRBV29-1 to TRBJ2-2; D possibly uses TRBD1 or TRBD2 (5 bases each). Trimming took 3 bases from V and 7 from J, leaving 15 bases between them. Per germline, CDR1 SQVTM and CDR2 ANQGSEA. The length of the CDR3 is 14 residues. The DNA for the CDR3 is TGCAGCGTTGAGAGGTGGGACGGAGGCGGGGAGCTGTTTTTT. This encodes CSVERWDGGGELFF.

The chain is built from TRBV9 and TRBJ2-2; 8 bases map to TRBD2. This CDR3 has 16 residues. Trimming at V came to 0 bases and at J to 5 bases, leaving 6 bases not matched to a gene. Per germline, CDR1 SGDLS and CDR2 YYNGEE. The CDR3 sequence is CASSVGGSGATGELFF. CDR3 sequence (DNA): TGTGCCAGCAGCGTAGGCGGTAGCGGGGCGACCGGGGAGCTGTTTTTT.

The chain is built from TRBV12-3 or TRBV12-4 and TRBJ1-5; D is possibly TRBD1 (5 bases). The CDR3 totals 15 residues. The ends were cut back, 3 bases at V and 3 bases at J, with 12 bases in the middle. In DNA form, the CDR3 reads TGTGCCAGCAGTTTGTATGGGACGGACAATCAGCCCCAGCATTTT. It codes for CASSLYGTDNQPQHF.

This CDR3 reads CASSLRGLGNIQYF. In DNA form, the CDR3 reads TGTGCCAGCAGCTTGCGGGGGCTCGGAAACATTCAGTACTTC. V usage is TRBV5-6 and J usage is TRBJ2-4; D tentatively reads TRBD1 or TRBD2 (6 bases each). The CDR3 contains 14 residues. The ends were cut back, 1 base at V and 6 bases at J, with 11 bases in the middle. CDR1 is SGHDT and CDR2 is YYEEEE in the germline V gene.

The gene calls are TRBV7-6 and TRBJ2-7; tentatively, D is TRBD1 or TRBD2 (5 bases each). Trimming cost V 3 bases and J 2 bases, with 11 bases left between them. This CDR3 comprises 14 residues. Germline V gives CDR1 SGHVS, CDR2 FNYEAQ. The CDR3 DNA is TGTGCCAGCAGCTTCCGGGACGGCACCTACGAGCAGTACTTC. Translation gives CASSFRDGTYEQYF.

The chain links TRBV20-1 to TRBJ1-4; D unclear. The germline gives CDR1 DFQATT, CDR2 SNEGSKA (reference sequence). The germline V and J ends were trimmed by 5 bases and 6 bases, with 13 bases remaining between them. CDR3 length: 13 residues. The CDR3 region is CSARGGGYEKLFF. CDR3 coding DNA: TGCAGTGCTCGCGGAGGAGGATATGAAAAACTGTTTTTT.